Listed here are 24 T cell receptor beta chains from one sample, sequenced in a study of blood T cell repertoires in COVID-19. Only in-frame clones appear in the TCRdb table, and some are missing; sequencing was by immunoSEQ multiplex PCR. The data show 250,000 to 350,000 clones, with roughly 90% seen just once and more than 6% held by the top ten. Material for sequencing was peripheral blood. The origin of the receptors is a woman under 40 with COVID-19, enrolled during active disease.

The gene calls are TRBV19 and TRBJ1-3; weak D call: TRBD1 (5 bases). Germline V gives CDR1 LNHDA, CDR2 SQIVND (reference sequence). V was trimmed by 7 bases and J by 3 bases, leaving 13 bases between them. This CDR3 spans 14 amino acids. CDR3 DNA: TGTGCCAGTACTTATATAGGGGATGGAAACACCATATATTTT. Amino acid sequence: CASTYIGDGNTIYF.

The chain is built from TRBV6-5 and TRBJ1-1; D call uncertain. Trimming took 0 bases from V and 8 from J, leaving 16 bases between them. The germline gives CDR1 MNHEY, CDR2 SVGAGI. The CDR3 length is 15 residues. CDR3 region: CASSYSRPGTGEAFF. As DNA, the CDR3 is TGTGCCAGCAGTTACTCCCGCCCGGGCACGGGGGAAGCTTTCTTT.

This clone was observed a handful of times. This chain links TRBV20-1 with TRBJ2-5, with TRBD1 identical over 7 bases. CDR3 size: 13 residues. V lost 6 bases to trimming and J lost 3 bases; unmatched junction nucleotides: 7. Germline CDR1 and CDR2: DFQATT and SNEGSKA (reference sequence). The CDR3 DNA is TGCAGTGCCAGTCGAACAGGGGAAGAGACCCAGTACTTC. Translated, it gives CSASRTGEETQYF.

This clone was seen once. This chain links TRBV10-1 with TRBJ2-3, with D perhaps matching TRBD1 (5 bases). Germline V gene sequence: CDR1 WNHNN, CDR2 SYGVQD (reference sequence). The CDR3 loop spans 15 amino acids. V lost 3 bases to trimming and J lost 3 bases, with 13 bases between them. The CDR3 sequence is CASSDFKGMTDTQYF. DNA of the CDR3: TGCGCCAGCAGTGATTTTAAGGGGATGACAGATACGCAGTATTTT.

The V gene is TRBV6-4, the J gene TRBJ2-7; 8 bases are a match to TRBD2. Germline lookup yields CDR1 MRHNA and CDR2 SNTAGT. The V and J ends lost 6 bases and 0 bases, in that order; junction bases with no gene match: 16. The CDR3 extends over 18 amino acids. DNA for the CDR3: TGTGCCAGCAGGCAGGAACCTATCCTAGCGGGTGTCTCCTACGAGCAGTACTTC. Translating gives CASRQEPILAGVSYEQYF.

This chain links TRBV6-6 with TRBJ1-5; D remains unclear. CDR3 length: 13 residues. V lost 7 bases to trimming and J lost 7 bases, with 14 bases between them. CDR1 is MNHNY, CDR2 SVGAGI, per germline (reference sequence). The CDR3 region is CASTPWVRQPQHF. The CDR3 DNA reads TGTGCCAGCACCCCGTGGGTGCGGCAGCCCCAGCATTTT.

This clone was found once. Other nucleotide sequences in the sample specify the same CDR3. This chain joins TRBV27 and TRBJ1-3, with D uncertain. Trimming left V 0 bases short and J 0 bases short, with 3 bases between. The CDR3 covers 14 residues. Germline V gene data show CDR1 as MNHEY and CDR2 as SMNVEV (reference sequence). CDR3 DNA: TGTGCCAGCAGTTTATCGAGCTCTGGAAACACCATATATTTT. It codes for CASSLSSSGNTIYF.

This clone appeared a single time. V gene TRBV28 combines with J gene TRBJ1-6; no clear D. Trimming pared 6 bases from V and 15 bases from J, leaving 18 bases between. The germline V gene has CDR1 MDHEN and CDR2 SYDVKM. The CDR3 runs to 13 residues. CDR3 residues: CASSLKTAGSLHF. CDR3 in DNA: TGTGCCAGCAGCCTCAAGACGGCGGGAAGCCTCCACTTT.

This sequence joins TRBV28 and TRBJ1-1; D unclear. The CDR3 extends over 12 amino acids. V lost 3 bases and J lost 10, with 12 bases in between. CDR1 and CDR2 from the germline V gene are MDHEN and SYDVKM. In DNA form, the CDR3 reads TGTGCCAGCAGTTTCTTCGGACTCGGAGCTTTCTTT. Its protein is CASSFFGLGAFF.

The CDR3 reads CASSNIVTSGTIPMHKYEQYF. The CDR3 DNA is TGTGCCAGCAGCAATATTGTTACTAGCGGGACCATCCCGATGCATAAGTACGAGCAGTACTTC. The chain couples TRBV21-1 to TRBJ2-7; TRBD2 is the table's D call and was not checked against the DNA. TRBV21-1 is listed as a pseudogene. This CDR3 comprises 21 residues.

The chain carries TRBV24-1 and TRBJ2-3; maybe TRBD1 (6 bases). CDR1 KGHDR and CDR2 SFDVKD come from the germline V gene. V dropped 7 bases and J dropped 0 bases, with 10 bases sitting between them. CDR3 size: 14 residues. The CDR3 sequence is CATSRDTSTDTQYF. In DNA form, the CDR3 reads TGTGCCACCAGCCGGGACACAAGCACAGATACGCAGTATTTT.

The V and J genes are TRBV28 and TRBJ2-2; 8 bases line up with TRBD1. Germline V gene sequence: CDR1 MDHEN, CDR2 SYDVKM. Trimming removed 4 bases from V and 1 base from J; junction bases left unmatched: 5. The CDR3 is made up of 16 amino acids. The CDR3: CASSSTGARNTGELFF. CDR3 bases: TGTGCCAGCAGTTCGACAGGGGCGCGGAACACCGGGGAGCTGTTTTTT.

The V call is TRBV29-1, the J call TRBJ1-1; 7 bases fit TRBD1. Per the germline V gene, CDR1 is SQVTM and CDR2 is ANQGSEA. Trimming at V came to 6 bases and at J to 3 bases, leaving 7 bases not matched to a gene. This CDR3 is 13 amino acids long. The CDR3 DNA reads TGCAGCGTGGTGGACAGGACGGACACTGAAGCTTTCTTT. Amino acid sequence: CSVVDRTDTEAFF.

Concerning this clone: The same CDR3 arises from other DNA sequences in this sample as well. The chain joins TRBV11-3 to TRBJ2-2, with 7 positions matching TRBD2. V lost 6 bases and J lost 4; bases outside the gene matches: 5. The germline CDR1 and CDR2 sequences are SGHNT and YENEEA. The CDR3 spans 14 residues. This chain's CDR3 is CASRRGGGTGELFF. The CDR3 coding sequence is TGTGCCAGCAGGCGTGGGGGGGGCACCGGGGAGCTGTTTTTT.

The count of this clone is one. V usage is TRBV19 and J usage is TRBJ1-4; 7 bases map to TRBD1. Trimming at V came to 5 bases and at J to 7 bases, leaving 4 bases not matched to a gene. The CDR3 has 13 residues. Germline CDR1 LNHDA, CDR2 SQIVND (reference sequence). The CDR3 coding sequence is TGTGCCAGTAGTTCCACAGGGGTTGAAAAACTGTTTTTT. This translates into CASSSTGVEKLFF.

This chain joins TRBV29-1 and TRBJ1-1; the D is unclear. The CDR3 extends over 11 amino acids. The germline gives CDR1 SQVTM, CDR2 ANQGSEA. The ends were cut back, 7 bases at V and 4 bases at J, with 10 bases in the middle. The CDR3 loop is CSARGVTEAFF. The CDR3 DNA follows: TGCAGCGCCCGGGGAGTCACTGAAGCTTTCTTT.

The DNA of the CDR3 is TGTGCCAGCAGTTTTCTTGGGGGAGGGCAGCCCCAGCATTTT. Its translation: CASSFLGGGQPQHF. The V call is TRBV27, the J call TRBJ1-5; a weak D match, TRBD1 (5 bases). The V end lost 3 bases, the J end lost 7 bases, and 13 bases lay between the germline ends. Per germline, CDR1 MNHEY and CDR2 SMNVEV (reference sequence). The length of the CDR3 is 14 residues.

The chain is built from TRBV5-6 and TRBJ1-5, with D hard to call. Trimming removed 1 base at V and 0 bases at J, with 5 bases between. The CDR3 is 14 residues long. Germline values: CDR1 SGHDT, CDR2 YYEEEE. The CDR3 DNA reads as TGTGCCAGCAGCTTGACACCTAGCAATCAGCCCCAGCATTTT. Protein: CASSLTPSNQPQHF.

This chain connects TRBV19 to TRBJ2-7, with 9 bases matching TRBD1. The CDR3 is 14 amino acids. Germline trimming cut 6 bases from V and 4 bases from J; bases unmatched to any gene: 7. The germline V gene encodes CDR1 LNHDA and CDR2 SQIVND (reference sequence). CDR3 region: CASRTTGGAYEQYF. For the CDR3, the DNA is TGTGCCAGTAGGACTACAGGGGGCGCGTACGAGCAGTACTTC.

This CDR3 reads CASSLAAPFGPQHF. CDR3 coding DNA: TGTGCCAGCAGTTTAGCGGCTCCTTTCGGGCCCCAGCATTTT. The rearrangement links TRBV28 to TRBJ1-5; unclear D gene. V lost 2 bases and J lost 9, with 14 bases in between. Germline V gives CDR1 MDHEN, CDR2 SYDVKM. CDR3 length equals 14 residues.

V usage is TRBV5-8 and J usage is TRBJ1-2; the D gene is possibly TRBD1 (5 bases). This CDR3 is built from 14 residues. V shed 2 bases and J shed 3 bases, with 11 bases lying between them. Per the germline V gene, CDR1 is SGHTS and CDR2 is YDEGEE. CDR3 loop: CASSLGGVDYGYTF. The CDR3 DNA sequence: TGTGCCAGCAGCTTAGGAGGGGTGGACTATGGCTACACCTTC.

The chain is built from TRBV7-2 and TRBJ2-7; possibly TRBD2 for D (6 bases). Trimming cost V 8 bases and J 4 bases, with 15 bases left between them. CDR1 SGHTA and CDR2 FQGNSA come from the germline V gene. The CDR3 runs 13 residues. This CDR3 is CASRGGMWYEQYF. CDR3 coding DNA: TGTGCCAGCCGGGGCGGGATGTGGTACGAGCAGTACTTC. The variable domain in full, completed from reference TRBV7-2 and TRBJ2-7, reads GAGVSQSPSNKVTEKGKDVELRCDPISGHTALYWYRQSLGQGLEFLIYFQGNSAPDKSGLPSDRFSAERTGGSVSTLTIQRTQQEDSAVYLCASRGGMWYEQYFGPGTRLTVT.

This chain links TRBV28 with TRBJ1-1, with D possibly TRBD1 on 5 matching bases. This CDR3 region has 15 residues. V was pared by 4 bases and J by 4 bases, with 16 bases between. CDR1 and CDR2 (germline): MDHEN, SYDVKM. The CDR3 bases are TGTGCCAGCAGTTCGGCGGCAGGGATCCCCACTGAAGCTTTCTTT. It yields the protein CASSSAAGIPTEAFF.

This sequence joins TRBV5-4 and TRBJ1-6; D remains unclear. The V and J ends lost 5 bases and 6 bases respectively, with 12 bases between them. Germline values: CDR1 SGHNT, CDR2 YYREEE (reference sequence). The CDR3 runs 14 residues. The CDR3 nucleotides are TGTGCCAGCAGTCTTGAACTTGCTAATTCACCCCTCCACTTT. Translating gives CASSLELANSPLHF.